This T cell receptor (beta chain) was captured in a study of shared clonotypes between healthy human individuals. Study summary: The study drew on a couple of women and a few men aged 18 to 49 as donors.

Naive CD8 isolation took CD45RO-negative cells positively selected for CCR7 and excluded terminally differentiated effector memory CD45RA+ cells. The CDR3 is 16 amino acids. Germline V lookup: CDR1 MGHRA, CDR2 YSYEKL. V dropped 3 bases and J dropped 2 bases, with 14 bases sitting between them. Over several immunoSEQ plates, each subset's genomic DNA was distributed in even portions. Method: immunoSEQ multiplex PCR; TCRdb's copy keeps in-frame clones and lacks some. Found here are approximately 720,000 clones, approximately 90% of them singletons; the top ten hold approximately 24%. To note about this clone: The antigen is not known.

Whole-study findings and limits: A generally larger estimated richness was seen in naive subsets than in memory subsets.

The sequencing input was naive CD8+ T cells sorted from blood. The TCR originated in a man between 25 and 39 years old in good health. V gene TRBV4-1 combines with J gene TRBJ1-3; TRBD1 might be the D (5 bases). The DNA for the CDR3 is TGCGCCAGCAGCCAGCAGGGTCCGGCGGCTGGAAACACCATATATTTT. Its translation: CASSQQGPAAGNTIYF.